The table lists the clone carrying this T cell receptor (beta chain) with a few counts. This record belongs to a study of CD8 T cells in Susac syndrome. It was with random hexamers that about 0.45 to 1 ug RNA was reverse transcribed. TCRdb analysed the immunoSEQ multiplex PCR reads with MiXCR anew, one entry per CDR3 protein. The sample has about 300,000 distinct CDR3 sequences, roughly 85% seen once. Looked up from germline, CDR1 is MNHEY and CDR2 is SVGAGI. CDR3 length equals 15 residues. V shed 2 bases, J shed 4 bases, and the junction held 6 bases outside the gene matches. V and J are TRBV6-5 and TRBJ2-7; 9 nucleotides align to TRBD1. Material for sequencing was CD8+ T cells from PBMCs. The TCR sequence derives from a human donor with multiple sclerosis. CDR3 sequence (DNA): TGTGCCAGCAGTTACAAACAGGGGGCCTTTTACGAGCAGTACTTC. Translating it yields CASSYKQGAFYEQYF.